This entry lists 5 T cell receptor beta chains sequenced from one sample in a study of blood T cells in healthy people across ages (dated by TCRdb to the mid-2010s). Library prep was done by 5' RACE. Sequencing was carried out with an Illumina HiSeq 2500. A second PCR of roughly 6 to 12 cycles was run with a J-beta primer mix and a sample-barcoded 5' primer. TCRdb's own reprocessing of the public reads used fastp at Q25 and MiXCR and kept productive beta chains. Records with the same CDR3 protein are collapsed into one entry carrying the most frequent genes and DNA. The sample contains just under 750,000 distinct CDR3 sequences, 22% of them found a single time. The ten largest clones represent roughly a fifth of the sample. Sequenced material: blood. The receptors were sampled from a man between 65 and 80 years old in good health.

This rearrangement joins TRBV28 to TRBJ2-5; a weak D match, TRBD1 (7 bases). The better agreement between TRBJ2-7 and the DNA end casts doubt on the J call. The CDR3 length is 14 residues. The germline CDR1 and CDR2 sequences are MDHEN and SYDVKM. CDR3 bases: TGTGCCAGCAGGAGAAGACAGGGAGGCAACGAGCAGTACTTC. It encodes CASRRRQGGNEQYF.

This clonotype has more than one count but fewer than ten. The chain links TRBV20-1 to TRBJ1-1; maybe TRBD1 (5 bases). V lost 5 bases and J 4 bases, leaving 17 bases between the germline ends. The CDR3 loop spans 14 amino acids. CDR1 and CDR2 (germline): DFQATT, SNEGSKA (reference sequence). This CDR3 reads CSALRGGGTTEAFF. CDR3 DNA sequence: TGCAGTGCTCTACGCGGCGGGGGAACCACTGAAGCTTTCTTT.

The chain carries TRBV20-1 and TRBJ1-1, with D perhaps matching TRBD1 (5 bases). This CDR3 has 14 residues. Germline loops: CDR1 DFQATT, CDR2 SNEGSKA (reference sequence). The V end lost 1 base, the J end lost 0 bases, and 9 bases lay between the germline ends. This chain's CDR3 is CSARVPGVNTEAFF. As DNA, the CDR3 is TGCAGTGCTAGAGTTCCGGGGGTGAACACTGAAGCTTTCTTT.

This sequence joins TRBV12-3 or TRBV12-4 and TRBJ2-1; 8 positions match TRBD2. The junction had 5 bases not matched to a gene; V was cut back by 7 bases and J by 0 bases. The CDR3 totals 15 residues. CDR3 loop: CASKIAGLSYNEQFF. The CDR3 nucleotides read TGTGCCAGCAAGATAGCGGGGCTCTCCTACAATGAGCAGTTCTTC.

The genes are TRBV20-1 and TRBJ2-3, with 8 bases that match TRBD2. Unmatched junction bases numbered 10, after V lost 0 bases and J lost 5 bases. This CDR3 has 16 residues. Germline-derived CDR1 and CDR2 are DFQATT and SNEGSKA (reference sequence). CDR3 region: CSARDGREGLGDTQYF. The CDR3 DNA reads as TGCAGTGCTAGAGATGGTCGGGAGGGCCTAGGAGATACGCAGTATTTT.